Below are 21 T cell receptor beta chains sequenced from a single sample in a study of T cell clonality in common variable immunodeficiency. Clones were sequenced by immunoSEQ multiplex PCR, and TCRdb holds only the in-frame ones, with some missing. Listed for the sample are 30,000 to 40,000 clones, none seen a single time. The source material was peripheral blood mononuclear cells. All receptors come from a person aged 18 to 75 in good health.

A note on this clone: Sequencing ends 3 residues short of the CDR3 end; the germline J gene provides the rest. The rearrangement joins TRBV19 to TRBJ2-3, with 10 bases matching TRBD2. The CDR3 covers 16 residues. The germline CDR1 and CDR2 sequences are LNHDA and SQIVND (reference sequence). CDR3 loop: CASSIRLAGTQETQYF. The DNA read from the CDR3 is TGTGCCAGTAGTATCCGACTAGCGGGTACACAAGAGACG. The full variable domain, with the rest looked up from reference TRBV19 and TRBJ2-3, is DGGITQSPKYLFRKEGQNVTLSCEQNLNHDAMYWYRQDPGQGLRLIYYSQIVNDFQKGDIAEGYSVSREKKESFPLTVTSAQKNPTAFYLCASSIRLAGTQETQYFGPGTRLTVL.

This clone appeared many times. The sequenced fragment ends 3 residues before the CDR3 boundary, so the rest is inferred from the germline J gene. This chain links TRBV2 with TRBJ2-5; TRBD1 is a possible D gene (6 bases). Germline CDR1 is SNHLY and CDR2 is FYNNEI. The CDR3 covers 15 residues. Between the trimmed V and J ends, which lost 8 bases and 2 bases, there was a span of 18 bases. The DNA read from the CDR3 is TGTGCCAGCTCTACCTCTCAGAGGGGGCAAGAGACC. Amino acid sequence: CASSTSQRGQET. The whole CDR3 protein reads CASSTSQRGQETQYF.

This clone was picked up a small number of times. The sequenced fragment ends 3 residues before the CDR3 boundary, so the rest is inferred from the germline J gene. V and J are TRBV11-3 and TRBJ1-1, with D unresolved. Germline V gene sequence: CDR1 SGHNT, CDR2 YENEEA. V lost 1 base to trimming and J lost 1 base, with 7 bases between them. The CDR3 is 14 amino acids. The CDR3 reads CASSLGASNTEAFF. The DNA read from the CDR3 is TGTGCCAGCAGCTTAGGGGCGTCGAACACTGAA. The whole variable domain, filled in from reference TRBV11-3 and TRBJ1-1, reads EAGVVQSPRYKIIEKKQPVAFWCNPISGHNTLYWYLQNLGQGPELLIRYENEEAVDDSQLPKDRFSAERLKGVDSTLKIQPAELGDSAVYLCASSLGASNTEAFFGQGTRLTVV.

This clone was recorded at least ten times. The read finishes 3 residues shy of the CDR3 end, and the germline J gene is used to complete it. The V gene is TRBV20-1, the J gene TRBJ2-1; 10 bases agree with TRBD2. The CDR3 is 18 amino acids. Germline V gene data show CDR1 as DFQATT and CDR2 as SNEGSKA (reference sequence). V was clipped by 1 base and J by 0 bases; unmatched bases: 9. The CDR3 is CSARGGLAGAPSYNEQFF. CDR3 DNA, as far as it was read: TGCAGTGCTAGAGGGGGGCTAGCGGGAGCCCCCTCCTACAATGAG.

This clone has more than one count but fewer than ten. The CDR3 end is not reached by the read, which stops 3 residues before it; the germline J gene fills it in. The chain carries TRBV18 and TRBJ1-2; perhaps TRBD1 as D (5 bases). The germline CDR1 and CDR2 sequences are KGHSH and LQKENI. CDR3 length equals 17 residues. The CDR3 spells CASSPPPGLAATDTYTF. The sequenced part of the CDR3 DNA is TGTGCCAGCTCACCACCTCCGGGACTAGCGGCCACAGATACC. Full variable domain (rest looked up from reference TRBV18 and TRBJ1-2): NAGVMQNPRHLVRRRGQEARLRCSPMKGHSHVYWYRQLPEEGLKFMVYLQKENIIDESGMPKERFSAEFPKEGPSILRIQQVVRGDSAAYFCASSPPPGLAATDTYTFGSGTRLTVV.

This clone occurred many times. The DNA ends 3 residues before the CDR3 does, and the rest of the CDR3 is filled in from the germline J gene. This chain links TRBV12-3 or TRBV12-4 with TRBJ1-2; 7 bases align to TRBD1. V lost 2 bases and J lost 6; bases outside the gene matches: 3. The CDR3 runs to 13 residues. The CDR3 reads CASSLSQGDGYTF. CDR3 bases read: TGTGCCAGCAGTTTAAGTCAGGGGGATGGC.

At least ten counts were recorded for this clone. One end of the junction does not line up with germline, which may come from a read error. The DNA read from the CDR3 is TGTGCTAGCAGCTTGGGCCCTACCGAAGTCAATGAG. Translated: CASSLGPTEVNE. In full, the CDR3 is CASSLGPTEVNEQFF. The chain employs TRBV7-7 and TRBJ2-1; no clear D gene. The CDR3 extends 3 residues past the end of the read, so its final part is completed from the germline J gene. CDR1 is SSHAT, CDR2 FNYEAQ, per germline (reference sequence). CDR3 length: 15 amino acids.

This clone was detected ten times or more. This CDR3 is CSAGSRLNYGYTF. The sequenced part of the CDR3 DNA is TGCAGTGCCGGGTCGAGGCTTAACTATGGC. The V and J genes are TRBV20-1 and TRBJ1-2; D is ambiguous. The CDR3 goes on 3 residues after the read ends, and that part is filled in from the germline J gene. This CDR3 is built from 13 residues. Trimming shortened V by 6 bases and J by 1 base, and 12 bases separated the two germline ends. Germline assignment: CDR1 DFQATT and CDR2 SNEGSKA (reference sequence).

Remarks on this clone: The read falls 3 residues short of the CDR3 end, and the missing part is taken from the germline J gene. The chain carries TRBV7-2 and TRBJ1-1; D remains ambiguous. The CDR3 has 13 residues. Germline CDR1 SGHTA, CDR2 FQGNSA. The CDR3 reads CASSLNKAGEAFF. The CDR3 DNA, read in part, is TGTGCCAGCAGCTTAAATAAAGCGGGAGAA.

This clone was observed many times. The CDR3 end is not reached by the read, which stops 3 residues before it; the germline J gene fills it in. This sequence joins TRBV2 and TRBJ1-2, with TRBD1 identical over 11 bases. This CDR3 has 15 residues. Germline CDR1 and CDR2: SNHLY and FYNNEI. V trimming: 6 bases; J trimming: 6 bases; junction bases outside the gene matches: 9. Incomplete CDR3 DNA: TGTGCCAGCAGCCTGGACAGGGGGCGGGAAGATGGC. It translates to CASSLDRGREDG. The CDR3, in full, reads CASSLDRGREDGYTF. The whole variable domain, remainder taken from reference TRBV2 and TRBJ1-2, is EPEVTQTPSHQVTQMGQEVILRCVPISNHLYFYWYRQILGQKVEFLVSFYNNEISEKSEIFDDQFSVERPDGSNFTLKIRSTKLEDSAMYFCASSLDRGREDGYTFGSGTRLTVV.

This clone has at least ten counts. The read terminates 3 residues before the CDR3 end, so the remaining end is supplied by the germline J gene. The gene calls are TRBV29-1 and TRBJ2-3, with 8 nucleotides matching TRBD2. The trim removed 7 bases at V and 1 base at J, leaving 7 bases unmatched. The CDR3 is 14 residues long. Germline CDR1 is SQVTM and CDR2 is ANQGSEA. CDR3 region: CSALGTRGTDTQYF. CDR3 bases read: TGCAGCGCCCTCGGGACTAGGGGCACAGATACG.

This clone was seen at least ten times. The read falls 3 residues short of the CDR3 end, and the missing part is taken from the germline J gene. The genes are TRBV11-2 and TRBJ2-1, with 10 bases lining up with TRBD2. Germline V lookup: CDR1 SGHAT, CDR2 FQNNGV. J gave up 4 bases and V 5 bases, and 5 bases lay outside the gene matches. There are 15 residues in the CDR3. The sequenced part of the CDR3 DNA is TGTGCCAGCAGCCCCTCGACTAGCGGGTACAATGAG. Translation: CASSPSTSGYNE. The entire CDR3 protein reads CASSPSTSGYNEQFF. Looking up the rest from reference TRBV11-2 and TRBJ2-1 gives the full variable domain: EAGVAQSPRYKIIEKRQSVAFWCNPISGHATLYWYQQILGQGPKLLIQFQNNGVVDDSQLPKDRFSAERLKGVDSTLKIQPAKLEDSAVYLCASSPSTSGYNEQFFGPGTRLTVL.

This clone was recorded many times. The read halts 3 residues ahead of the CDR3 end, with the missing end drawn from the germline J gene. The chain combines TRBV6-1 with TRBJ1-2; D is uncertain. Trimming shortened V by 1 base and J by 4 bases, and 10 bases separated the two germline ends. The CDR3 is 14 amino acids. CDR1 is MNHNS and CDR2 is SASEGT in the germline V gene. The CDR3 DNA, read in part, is TGTGCCAGCAGTGAAGATCCCAGATCCTATGGC. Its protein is CASSEDPRSYG. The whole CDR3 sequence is CASSEDPRSYGYTF.

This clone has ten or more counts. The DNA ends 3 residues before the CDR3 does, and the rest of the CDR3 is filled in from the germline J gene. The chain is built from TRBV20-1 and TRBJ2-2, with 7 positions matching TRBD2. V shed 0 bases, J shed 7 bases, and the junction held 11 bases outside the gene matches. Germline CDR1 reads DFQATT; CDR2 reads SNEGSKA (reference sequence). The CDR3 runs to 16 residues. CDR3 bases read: TGCAGTGCTAGAGATCCCCTCCGGGGGGTTGGCGGGGAG. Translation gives CSARDPLRGVGGE. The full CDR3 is CSARDPLRGVGGELFF.

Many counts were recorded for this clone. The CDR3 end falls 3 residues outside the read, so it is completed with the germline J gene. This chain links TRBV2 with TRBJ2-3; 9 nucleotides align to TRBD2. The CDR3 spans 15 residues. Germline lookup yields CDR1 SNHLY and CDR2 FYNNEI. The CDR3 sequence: CASSEVAGVQETQYF. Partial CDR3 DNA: TGTGCCAGCAGTGAAGTAGCGGGGGTTCAAGAGACG. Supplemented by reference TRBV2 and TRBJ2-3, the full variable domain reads EPEVTQTPSHQVTQMGQEVILRCVPISNHLYFYWYRQILGQKVEFLVSFYNNEISEKSEIFDDQFSVERPDGSNFTLKIRSTKLEDSAMYFCASSEVAGVQETQYFGPGTRLTVL.

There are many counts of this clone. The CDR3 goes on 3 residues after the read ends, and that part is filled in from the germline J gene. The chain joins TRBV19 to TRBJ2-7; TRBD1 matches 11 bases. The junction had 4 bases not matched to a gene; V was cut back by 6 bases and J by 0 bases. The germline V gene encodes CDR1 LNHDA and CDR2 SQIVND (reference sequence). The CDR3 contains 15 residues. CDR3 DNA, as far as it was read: TGTGCCAGTAGCTCCGGGACAGGGGGCTCCTACGAG. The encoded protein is CASSSGTGGSYE. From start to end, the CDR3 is CASSSGTGGSYEQYF.

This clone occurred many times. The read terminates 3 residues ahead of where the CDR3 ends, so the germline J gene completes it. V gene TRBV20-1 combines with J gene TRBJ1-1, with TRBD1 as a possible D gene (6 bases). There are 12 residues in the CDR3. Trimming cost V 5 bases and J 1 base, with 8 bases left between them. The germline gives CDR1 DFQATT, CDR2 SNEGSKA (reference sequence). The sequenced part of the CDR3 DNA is TGCAGTGCTCGCAGGGGGAACACTGAA. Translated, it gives CSARRGNTE. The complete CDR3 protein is CSARRGNTEAFF.

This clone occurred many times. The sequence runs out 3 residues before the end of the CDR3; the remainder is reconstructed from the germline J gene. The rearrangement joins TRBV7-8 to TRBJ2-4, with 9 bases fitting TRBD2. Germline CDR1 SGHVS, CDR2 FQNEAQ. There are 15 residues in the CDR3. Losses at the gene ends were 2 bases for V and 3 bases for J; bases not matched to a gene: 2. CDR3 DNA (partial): TGTGCCAGCAGCTTATATAGCGGGAGCAAAAACATT. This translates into CASSLYSGSKNI. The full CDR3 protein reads CASSLYSGSKNIQYF.

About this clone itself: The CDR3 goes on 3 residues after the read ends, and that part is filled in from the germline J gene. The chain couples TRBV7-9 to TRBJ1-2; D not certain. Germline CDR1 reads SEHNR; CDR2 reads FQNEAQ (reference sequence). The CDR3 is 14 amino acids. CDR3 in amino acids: CASSFPQLNYDYTF. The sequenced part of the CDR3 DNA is TGTGCCAGCAGCTTTCCCCAACTCAACTACGAC.

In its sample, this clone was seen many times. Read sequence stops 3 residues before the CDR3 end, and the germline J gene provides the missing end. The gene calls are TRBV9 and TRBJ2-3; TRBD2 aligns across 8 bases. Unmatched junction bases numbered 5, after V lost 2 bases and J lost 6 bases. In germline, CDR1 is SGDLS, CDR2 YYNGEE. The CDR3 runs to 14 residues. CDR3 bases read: TGTGCCAGCAGCGTCTCGGGGGGGCTTGATACG. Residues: CASSVSGGLDT. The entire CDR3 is CASSVSGGLDTQYF.

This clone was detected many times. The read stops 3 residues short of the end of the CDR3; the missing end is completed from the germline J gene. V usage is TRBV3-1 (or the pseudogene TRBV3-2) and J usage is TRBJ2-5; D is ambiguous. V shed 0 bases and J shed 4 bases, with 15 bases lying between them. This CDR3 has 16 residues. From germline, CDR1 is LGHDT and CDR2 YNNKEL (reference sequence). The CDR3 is CASSQDLGVLGETQYF. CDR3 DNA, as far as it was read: TGTGCCAGCAGCCAAGATCTCGGAGTGCTAGGAGAGACC.